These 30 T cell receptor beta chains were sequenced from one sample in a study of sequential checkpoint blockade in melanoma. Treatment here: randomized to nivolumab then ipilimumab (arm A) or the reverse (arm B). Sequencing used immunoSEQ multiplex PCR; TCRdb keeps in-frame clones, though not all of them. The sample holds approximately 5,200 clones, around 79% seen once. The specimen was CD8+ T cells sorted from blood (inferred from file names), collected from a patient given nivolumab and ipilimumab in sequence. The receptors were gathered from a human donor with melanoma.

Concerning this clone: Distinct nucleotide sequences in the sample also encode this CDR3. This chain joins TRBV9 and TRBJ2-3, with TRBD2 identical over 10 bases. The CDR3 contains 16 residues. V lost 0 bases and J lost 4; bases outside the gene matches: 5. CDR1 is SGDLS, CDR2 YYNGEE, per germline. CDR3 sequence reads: CASSVEGTSASDTQYF. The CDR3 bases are TGTGCCAGCAGCGTAGAAGGGACTAGCGCCTCAGATACGCAGTATTTT.

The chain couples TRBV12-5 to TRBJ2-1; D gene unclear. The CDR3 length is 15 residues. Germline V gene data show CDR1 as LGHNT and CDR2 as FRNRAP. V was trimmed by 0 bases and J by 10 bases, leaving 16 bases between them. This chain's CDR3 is CASGLVVGPEVEQFF. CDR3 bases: TGTGCTAGTGGTTTGGTAGTCGGTCCCGAAGTGGAGCAGTTCTTC.

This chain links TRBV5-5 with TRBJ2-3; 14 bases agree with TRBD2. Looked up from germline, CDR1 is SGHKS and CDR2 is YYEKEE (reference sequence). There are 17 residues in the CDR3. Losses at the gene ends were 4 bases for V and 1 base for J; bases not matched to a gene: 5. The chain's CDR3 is CASSPGTSGRGTDTQYF. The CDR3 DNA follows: TGTGCCAGCAGCCCCGGGACTAGCGGGAGAGGCACAGATACGCAGTATTTT.

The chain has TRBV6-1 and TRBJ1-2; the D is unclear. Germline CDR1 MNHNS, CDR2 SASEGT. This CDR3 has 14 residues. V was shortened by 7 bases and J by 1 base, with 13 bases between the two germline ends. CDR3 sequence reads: CASNPRHNNYGYTF. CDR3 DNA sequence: TGTGCCAGCAATCCCCGACATAATAACTATGGCTACACCTTC.

CDR3 residues: CASSLGVGGTVSGNTIYF. The CDR3 DNA follows: TGTGCCAGCAGCTTAGGAGTCGGAGGAACGGTCTCTGGAAACACCATATATTTT. The genes are TRBV7-6 and TRBJ1-3; the D is unclear. Between the trimmed V and J ends, which lost 1 base and 0 bases, there was a span of 16 bases. Germline V CDR1 and CDR2: SGHVS, FNYEAQ. This CDR3 has 18 amino acids.

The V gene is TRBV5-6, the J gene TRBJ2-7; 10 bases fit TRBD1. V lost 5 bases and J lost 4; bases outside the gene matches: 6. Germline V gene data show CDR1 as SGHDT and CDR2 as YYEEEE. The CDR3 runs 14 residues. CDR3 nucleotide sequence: TGTGCCAGCAGGGGCCGGGACAGGGGTTACGAGCAGTACTTC. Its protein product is CASRGRDRGYEQYF.

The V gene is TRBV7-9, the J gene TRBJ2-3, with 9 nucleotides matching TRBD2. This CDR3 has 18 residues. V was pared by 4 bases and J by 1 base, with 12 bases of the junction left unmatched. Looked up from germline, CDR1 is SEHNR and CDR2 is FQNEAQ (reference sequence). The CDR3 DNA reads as TGTGCCAGCAGCTCTCCGGATGGTAGCGGGGGTCGCACAGATACGCAGTATTTT. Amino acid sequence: CASSSPDGSGGRTDTQYF. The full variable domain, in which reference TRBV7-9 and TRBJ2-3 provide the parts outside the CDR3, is DTGVSQNPRHKITKRGQNVTFRCDPISEHNRLYWYRQTLGQGPEFLTYFQNEAQLEKSRLLSDRFSAERPKGSFSTLEIQRTEQGDSAMYLCASSSPDGSGGRTDTQYFGPGTRLTVL.

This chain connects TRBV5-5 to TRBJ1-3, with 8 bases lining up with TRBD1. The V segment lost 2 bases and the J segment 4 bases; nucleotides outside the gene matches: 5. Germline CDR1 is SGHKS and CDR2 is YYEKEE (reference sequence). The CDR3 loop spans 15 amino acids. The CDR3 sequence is CASSFGTGSGNTIYF. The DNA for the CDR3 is TGTGCCAGCAGCTTCGGGACAGGCAGCGGAAACACCATATATTTT. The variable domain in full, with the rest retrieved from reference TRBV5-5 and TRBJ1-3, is DAGVTQSPTHLIKTRGQQVTLRCSPISGHKSVSWYQQVLGQGPQFIFQYYEKEERGRGNFPDRFSARQFPNYSSELNVNALLLGDSALYLCASSFGTGSGNTIYFGEGSWLTVV.

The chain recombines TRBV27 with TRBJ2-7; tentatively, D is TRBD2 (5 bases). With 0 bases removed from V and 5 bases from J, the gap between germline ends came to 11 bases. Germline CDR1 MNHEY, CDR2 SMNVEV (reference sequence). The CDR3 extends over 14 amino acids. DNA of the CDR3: TGTGCCAGCAGTTTATCGTCGGGGTTTGACGAGCAGTACTTC. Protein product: CASSLSSGFDEQYF.

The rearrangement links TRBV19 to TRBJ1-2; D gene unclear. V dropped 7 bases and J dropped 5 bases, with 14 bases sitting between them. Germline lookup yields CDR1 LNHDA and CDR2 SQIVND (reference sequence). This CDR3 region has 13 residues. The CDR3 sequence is CASTEANLYGYTF. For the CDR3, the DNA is TGTGCCAGTACCGAGGCGAACCTATATGGCTACACCTTC.

Here the CDR3 reads CATSSGTGGLGYGYTF. CDR3 coding DNA: TGTGCCACCAGCAGCGGTACGGGGGGGCTCGGCTATGGCTACACCTTC. This chain joins TRBV15 and TRBJ1-2; weak D call: TRBD1 (6 bases). CDR3 length: 16 amino acids. CDR1 and CDR2 from the germline V gene are LNHNV and YYDKDF (reference sequence). Trimming pared 3 bases from V and 4 bases from J, leaving 18 bases between.

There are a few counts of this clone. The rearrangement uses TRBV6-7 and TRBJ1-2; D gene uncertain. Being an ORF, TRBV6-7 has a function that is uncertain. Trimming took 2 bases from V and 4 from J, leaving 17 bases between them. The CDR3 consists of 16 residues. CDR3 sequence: CASSYKDGDRPYGYTF. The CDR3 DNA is TGTGCCAGCAGTTACAAGGACGGGGATAGACCCTATGGCTACACCTTC.

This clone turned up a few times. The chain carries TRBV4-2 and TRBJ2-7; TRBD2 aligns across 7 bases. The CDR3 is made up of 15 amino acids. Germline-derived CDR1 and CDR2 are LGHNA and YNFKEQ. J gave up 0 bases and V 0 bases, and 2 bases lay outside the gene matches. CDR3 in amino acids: CASSQEAGLSYEQYF. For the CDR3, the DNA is TGTGCCAGCAGCCAAGAAGCGGGGCTCTCCTACGAGCAGTACTTC.

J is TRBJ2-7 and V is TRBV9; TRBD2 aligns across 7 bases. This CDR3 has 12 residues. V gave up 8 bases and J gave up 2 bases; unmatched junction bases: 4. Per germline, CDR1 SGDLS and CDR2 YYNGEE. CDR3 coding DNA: TGTGCCAGTGGGGGGGGTACCTACGAGCAGTACTTC. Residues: CASGGGTYEQYF.

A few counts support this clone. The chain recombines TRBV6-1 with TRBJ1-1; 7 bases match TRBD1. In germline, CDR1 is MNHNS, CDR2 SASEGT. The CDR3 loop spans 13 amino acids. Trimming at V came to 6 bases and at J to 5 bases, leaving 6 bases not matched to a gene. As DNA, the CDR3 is TGTGCCAGCAGGCCGACAGGGAATACTGAAGCTTTCTTT. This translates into CASRPTGNTEAFF.

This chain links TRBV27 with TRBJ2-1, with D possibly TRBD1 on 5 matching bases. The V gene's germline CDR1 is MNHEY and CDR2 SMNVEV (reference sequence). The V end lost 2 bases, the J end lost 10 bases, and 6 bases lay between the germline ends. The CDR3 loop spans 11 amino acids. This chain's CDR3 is CASSLTGEQFF. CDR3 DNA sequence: TGTGCCAGCAGTTTAACAGGAGAGCAGTTCTTC.

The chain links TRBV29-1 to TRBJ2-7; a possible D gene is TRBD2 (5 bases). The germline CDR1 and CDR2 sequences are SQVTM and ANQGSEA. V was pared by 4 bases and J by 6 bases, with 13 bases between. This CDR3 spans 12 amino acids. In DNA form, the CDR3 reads TGCAGCGTTGTAGGTAGCGCGAGCGAGCAGTACTTC. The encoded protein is CSVVGSASEQYF.

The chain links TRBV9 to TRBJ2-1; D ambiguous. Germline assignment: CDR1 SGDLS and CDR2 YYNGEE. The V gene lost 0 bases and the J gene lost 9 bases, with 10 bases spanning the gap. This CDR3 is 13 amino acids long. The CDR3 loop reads CASSVGVAVEQFF. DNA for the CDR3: TGTGCCAGCAGCGTAGGAGTTGCGGTTGAGCAGTTCTTC.

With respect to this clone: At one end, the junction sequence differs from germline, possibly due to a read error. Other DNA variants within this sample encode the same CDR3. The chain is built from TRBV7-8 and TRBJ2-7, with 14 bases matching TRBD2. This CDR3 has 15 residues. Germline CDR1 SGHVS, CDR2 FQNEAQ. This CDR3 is CASSSGTSGGYEQYF. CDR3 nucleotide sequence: TGCGCCAGCAGCTCAGGGACTAGCGGGGGCTACGAGCAGTACTTC.

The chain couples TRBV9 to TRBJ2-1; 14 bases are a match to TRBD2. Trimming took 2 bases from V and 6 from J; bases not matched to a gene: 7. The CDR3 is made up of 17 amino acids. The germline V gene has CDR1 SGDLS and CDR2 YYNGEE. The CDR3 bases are TGTGCCAGCAGCGTCGTCCCGACTAGCGGGGGGGTCAATGAGCAGTTCTTC. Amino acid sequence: CASSVVPTSGGVNEQFF.

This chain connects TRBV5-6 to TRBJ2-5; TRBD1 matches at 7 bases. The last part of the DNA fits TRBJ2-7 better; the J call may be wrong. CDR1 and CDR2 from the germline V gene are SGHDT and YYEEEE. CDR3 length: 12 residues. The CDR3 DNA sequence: TGTGCCAGCAGCTTTCGGACAGGCGAGCAGTACTTC. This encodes CASSFRTGEQYF.

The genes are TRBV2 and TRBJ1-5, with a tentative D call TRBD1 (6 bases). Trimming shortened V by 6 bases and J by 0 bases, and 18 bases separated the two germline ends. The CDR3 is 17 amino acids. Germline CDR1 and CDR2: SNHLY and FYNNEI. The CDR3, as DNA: TGTGCCAGCAGGGATACACGGGACACATATAGCAATCAGCCCCAGCATTTT. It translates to CASRDTRDTYSNQPQHF.

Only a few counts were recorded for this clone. The CDR3 reads CASSKSQSEETQYF. In nucleotides, the CDR3 is TGTGCCAGCAGCAAATCACAGTCTGAAGAGACCCAGTACTTC. The V and J genes are TRBV21-1 and TRBJ2-5; TRBD1 is the table's D call and was not checked against the DNA. TRBV21-1 is marked as a pseudogene. The CDR3 covers 14 residues.

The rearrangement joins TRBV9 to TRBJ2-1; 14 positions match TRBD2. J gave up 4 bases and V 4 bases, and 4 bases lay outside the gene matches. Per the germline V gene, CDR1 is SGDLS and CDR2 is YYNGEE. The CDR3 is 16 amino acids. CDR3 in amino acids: CASSPRLAGGYNEQFF. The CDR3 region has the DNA TGTGCCAGCAGCCCCCGACTAGCGGGGGGGTACAATGAGCAGTTCTTC.

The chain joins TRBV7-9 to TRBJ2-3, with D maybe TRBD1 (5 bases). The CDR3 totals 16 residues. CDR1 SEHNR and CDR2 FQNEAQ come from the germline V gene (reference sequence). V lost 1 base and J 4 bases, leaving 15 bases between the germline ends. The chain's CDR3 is CASSLVPGPASDTQYF. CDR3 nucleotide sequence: TGTGCCAGCAGCTTAGTTCCAGGGCCGGCGTCAGATACGCAGTATTTT.

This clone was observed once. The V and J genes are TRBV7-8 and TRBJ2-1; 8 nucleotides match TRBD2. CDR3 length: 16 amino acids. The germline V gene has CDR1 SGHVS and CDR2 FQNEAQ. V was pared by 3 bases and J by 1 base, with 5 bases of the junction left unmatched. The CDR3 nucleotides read TGTGCCAGCAGCTTCGGGGGGGACTGGTCCTACAATGAGCAGTTCTTC. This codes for CASSFGGDWSYNEQFF.

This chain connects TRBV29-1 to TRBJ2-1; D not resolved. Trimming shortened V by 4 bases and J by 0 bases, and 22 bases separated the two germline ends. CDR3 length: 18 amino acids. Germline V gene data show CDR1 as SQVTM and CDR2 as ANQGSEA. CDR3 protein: CSVADRVYTVGSYNEQFF. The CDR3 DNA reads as TGCAGCGTTGCCGATCGGGTCTACACGGTCGGCTCCTACAATGAGCAGTTCTTC.

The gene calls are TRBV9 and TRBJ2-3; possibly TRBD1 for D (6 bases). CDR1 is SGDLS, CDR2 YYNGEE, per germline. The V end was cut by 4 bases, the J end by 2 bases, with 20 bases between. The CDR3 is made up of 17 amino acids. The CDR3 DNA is TGTGCCAGCAGCCCCCCTCCAGGGGCAAGCTACACAGATACGCAGTATTTT. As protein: CASSPPPGASYTDTQYF.

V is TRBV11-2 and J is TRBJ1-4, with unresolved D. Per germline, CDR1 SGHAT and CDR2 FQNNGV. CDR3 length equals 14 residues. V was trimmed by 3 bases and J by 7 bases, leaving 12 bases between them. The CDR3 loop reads CASSLVTVTEKLFF. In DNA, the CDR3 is TGTGCCAGCAGCTTGGTAACGGTCACTGAAAAACTGTTTTTT.

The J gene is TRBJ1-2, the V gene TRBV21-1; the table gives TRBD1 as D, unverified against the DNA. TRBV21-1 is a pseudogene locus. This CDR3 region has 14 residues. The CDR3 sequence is CASSKARQVGGYTF. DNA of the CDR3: TGTGCCAGCAGCAAAGCCCGACAGGTGGGCGGCTACACCTTC.